The 11 T cell receptor beta chains reported below all come from one sample, sequenced in a study of graft-versus-host responses after intestinal transplantation. Sequenced by immunoSEQ multiplex PCR; TCRdb stores in-frame clones only, minus some. The sample lists tens of thousands of clones; just over 90% were seen once. No antigen has been identified for these receptors. The sequences come from unstimulated CD8+ T cells sorted from spleen or lymph node cells, collected before intestinal transplant. Receptors originate from a human donor who received an intestinal transplant.

V usage is TRBV15 and J usage is TRBJ2-5; D ambiguous. In germline, CDR1 is LNHNV, CDR2 YYDKDF (reference sequence). CDR3 length: 13 residues. V was cut by 2 bases and J by 1 base, with 5 bases left in between. CDR3: CATSRLLQETQYF. DNA of the CDR3: TGTGCCACCAGCAGACTTCTCCAAGAGACCCAGTACTTC.

The chain carries TRBV7-7 and TRBJ2-5; a weak D match, TRBD1 (5 bases). The DNA end favors TRBJ2-7, so the J call may be wrong. This CDR3 contains 17 residues. Germline CDR1 and CDR2: SSHAT and FNYEAQ (reference sequence). CDR3 residues: CASSLPHRSHRAYEQYF. The CDR3 DNA reads as TGTGCCAGCAGCTTACCCCACAGGTCCCATAGGGCCTACGAGCAGTACTTC.

V gene TRBV9 combines with J gene TRBJ2-7; D perhaps matches TRBD2 (6 bases). The length of the CDR3 is 15 residues. Trimming shortened V by 0 bases and J by 5 bases, and 15 bases separated the two germline ends. Germline V gives CDR1 SGDLS, CDR2 YYNGEE. The CDR3 DNA reads as TGTGCCAGCAGCGTAGGTGGAGGGGTGGTCGACGAGCAGTACTTC. It encodes CASSVGGGVVDEQYF.

The V gene is TRBV5-1, the J gene TRBJ2-3; 11 bases match TRBD2. The CDR3 loop spans 15 amino acids. Germline CDR1 SGHRS, CDR2 YFSETQ. Trimming at V came to 2 bases and at J to 5 bases, leaving 4 bases not matched to a gene. The CDR3, as DNA: TGCGCCAGCAGCTTTAGCGGGGGGGCAGGAGATACGCAGTATTTT. This gives the protein CASSFSGGAGDTQYF.

The gene calls are TRBV5-1 and TRBJ2-7, with 10 positions matching TRBD1. J was trimmed by 3 bases and V by 0 bases; bases with no gene match: 6. The CDR3 spans 16 residues. CDR1 and CDR2 (germline): SGHRS, YFSETQ. The CDR3 protein is CASSLAPTGGYYEQYF. CDR3 nucleotide sequence: TGCGCCAGCAGCTTGGCTCCGACAGGGGGCTACTACGAGCAGTACTTC.

The chain couples TRBV27 to TRBJ2-3; 13 bases map to TRBD2. The CDR3 is 15 amino acids. Unmatched junction bases numbered 4, after V lost 5 bases and J lost 5 bases. Germline V gene sequence: CDR1 MNHEY, CDR2 SMNVEV (reference sequence). The CDR3 reads CASSVGTSGEDTQYF. The CDR3 DNA follows: TGTGCCAGCAGTGTCGGGACTAGCGGGGAAGATACGCAGTATTTT.

The chain joins TRBV27 to TRBJ2-1; D possibly corresponds to TRBD1 (6 bases). The CDR3 is 16 residues long. Germline loops: CDR1 MNHEY, CDR2 SMNVEV (reference sequence). V was trimmed by 8 bases and J by 5 bases, leaving 22 bases between them. The CDR3 region is CASGKIGQPADNEQFF. Here the CDR3 DNA reads TGTGCCAGCGGCAAAATTGGACAGCCCGCTGACAATGAGCAGTTCTTC.

The chain recombines TRBV27 with TRBJ2-1; D possibly corresponds to TRBD1 (6 bases). The CDR3 totals 16 residues. V was cut by 2 bases and J by 4 bases, with 15 bases left in between. Germline V gene lookup returns CDR1 MNHEY and CDR2 SMNVEV (reference sequence). CDR3 region: CASSLNLQGPYNEQFF. The CDR3 nucleotides are TGTGCCAGCAGTTTAAATTTACAGGGACCATACAATGAGCAGTTCTTC.

This clone was recorded only once. The chain employs TRBV19 and TRBJ1-2, with D tentatively TRBD1 (6 bases). V shed 10 bases and J shed 4 bases, with 19 bases lying between them. This CDR3 is 14 amino acids long. Germline CDR1 LNHDA, CDR2 SQIVND (reference sequence). The CDR3 loop reads CATVRGAESYGYTF. For the CDR3, the DNA is TGTGCCACCGTGCGGGGGGCGGAGAGCTATGGCTACACCTTC.

Here the CDR3 DNA reads TGTGCCTGGAGTCTGAGGAACACTGAAGCTTTCTTT. Amino acid sequence: CAWSLRNTEAFF. The genes are TRBV30 and TRBJ1-1; D gene ambiguous. V was pared by 2 bases and J by 1 base, with 5 bases between. The CDR3 extends over 12 amino acids. Germline V lookup: CDR1 GTSNPN, CDR2 SVGIG (reference sequence).

The chain combines TRBV2 with TRBJ1-1; perhaps TRBD1 as D (5 bases). The germline gives CDR1 SNHLY, CDR2 FYNNEI. CDR3 length equals 13 residues. V lost 8 bases and J 2 bases, leaving 12 bases between the germline ends. In DNA form, the CDR3 reads TGTGCCAGCGCCCGCGGGGCAAACACTGAAGCTTTCTTT. This gives the protein CASARGANTEAFF. The variable domain in full, completed from reference TRBV2 and TRBJ1-1, reads EPEVTQTPSHQVTQMGQEVILRCVPISNHLYFYWYRQILGQKVEFLVSFYNNEISEKSEIFDDQFSVERPDGSNFTLKIRSTKLEDSAMYFCASARGANTEAFFGQGTRLTVV.